This T cell receptor beta chain stems from a study of cytomegalovirus exposure and HLA in healthy donors. Primers for the PCR totalled 60 Vbeta and 13 Jbeta. Using immunoSEQ multiplex PCR, the repertoire was profiled, and TCRdb retains in-frame clones only, with some absent. The sample shows 170,000 or so clones, about four fifths of them seen only once. CDR1 and CDR2 from the germline V gene are MNHEY and SMNVEV (reference sequence). The CDR3 totals 15 residues. V was pared by 5 bases and J by 8 bases, with 19 bases between. The J gene is TRBJ2-1, the V gene TRBV27; no clear D gene. The sample was PBMCs. This clonotype originated in a man aged 25-40 years in good health and CMV-seropositive. The CDR3 nucleotides are TGTGCCAGCAGTCCCGGTGGTTCGTGGGCGTATGAGCAGTTCTTC. Encoded protein: CASSPGGSWAYEQFF.